One sample yielded the 27 T cell receptor beta chains listed below, sequenced in a study of cytomegalovirus exposure and HLA in healthy donors. Sequenced by immunoSEQ multiplex PCR; TCRdb stores in-frame clones only, minus some. This sample carries tens of thousands of clones, around 93% of them seen once, and the ten largest clones take 1.1%. The source material was PBMCs. Every receptor here comes from a woman aged 25 to 39 in good health and CMV-seropositive.

This chain links TRBV19 with TRBJ2-2, with D unclear. Trimming stripped 3 bases from V and 3 bases from J, with 11 bases between. The CDR3 loop spans 15 amino acids. Germline V gene data show CDR1 as LNHDA and CDR2 as SQIVND (reference sequence). The CDR3 spells CASSIQTRYTGELFF. The CDR3 nucleotides are TGTGCCAGTAGTATCCAAACTCGATACACCGGGGAGCTGTTTTTT. The full variable domain, completed using reference TRBV19 and TRBJ2-2, is DGGITQSPKYLFRKEGQNVTLSCEQNLNHDAMYWYRQDPGQGLRLIYYSQIVNDFQKGDIAEGYSVSREKKESFPLTVTSAQKNPTAFYLCASSIQTRYTGELFFGEGSRLTVL.

This clone was seen just once. The chain joins TRBV30 to TRBJ2-5; maybe TRBD2 (6 bases). Germline CDR1 is GTSNPN and CDR2 is SVGIG (reference sequence). The CDR3 totals 15 residues. Trimming removed 4 bases from V and 0 bases from J, with 15 bases in between. The CDR3 coding sequence is TGTGCCTGGAATAGGGGAGGAAGGTACCAAGAGACCCAGTACTTC. Encoded protein: CAWNRGGRYQETQYF. Combining the CDR3 with reference TRBV30 and TRBJ2-5 gives the whole variable domain SQTIHQWPATLVQPVGSPLSLECTVEGTSNPNLYWYRQAAGRGLQLLFYSVGIGQISSEVPQNLSASRPQDRQFILSSKKLLLSDSGFYLCAWNRGGRYQETQYFGPGTRLLVL.

This clone was recorded only once. V usage is TRBV5-1 and J usage is TRBJ2-7; 9 nucleotides line up with TRBD1. The junction had 2 bases not matched to a gene; V was cut back by 0 bases and J by 4 bases. The CDR3 runs 14 residues. The germline CDR1 and CDR2 sequences are SGHRS and YFSETQ. This CDR3 reads CASSLVQGAYEQYF. The CDR3 DNA reads TGCGCCAGCAGCTTGGTACAGGGGGCGTACGAGCAGTACTTC. Supplemented by reference TRBV5-1 and TRBJ2-7, the full variable domain reads KAGVTQTPRYLIKTRGQQVTLSCSPISGHRSVSWYQQTPGQGLQFLFEYFSETQRNKGNFPGRFSGRQFSNSRSEMNVSTLELGDSALYLCASSLVQGAYEQYFGPGTRLTVT.

V gene TRBV21-1 combines with J gene TRBJ2-5; the DNA was not compared with TRBD2, the D call given in the table. TRBV21-1 is designated a pseudogene. CDR3 length equals 16 residues. The CDR3 spells CASSPGLAGDQETQYF. CDR3 sequence (DNA): TGTGCCAGCAGCCCCGGACTAGCGGGAGACCAAGAGACCCAGTACTTC.

The count of this clone is one. The V call is TRBV27, the J call TRBJ2-5, with D possibly matching TRBD1 (5 bases). The CDR3 length is 14 residues. Deletions cut 3 bases from V and 4 bases from J, with 12 bases between. The V gene's germline CDR1 is MNHEY and CDR2 SMNVEV (reference sequence). The CDR3 loop is CASSFFRQRETQYF. CDR3 bases: TGTGCCAGCAGTTTCTTTCGACAGCGAGAGACCCAGTACTTC.

About this clone itself: The identical CDR3 is also encoded by other nucleotide sequences in the sample. The chain joins TRBV5-1 to TRBJ2-1; 7 nucleotides line up with TRBD2. V trimming: 0 bases; J trimming: 2 bases; junction bases outside the gene matches: 5. The germline V gene has CDR1 SGHRS and CDR2 YFSETQ. The CDR3 contains 16 residues. This chain's CDR3 is CASSLAAGLTYNEQFF. The CDR3 DNA sequence: TGCGCCAGCAGCTTGGCCGCGGGACTAACCTACAATGAGCAGTTCTTC.

V and J are TRBV27 and TRBJ2-3, with TRBD2 identical over 8 bases. The CDR3 is 14 residues long. Germline assignment: CDR1 MNHEY and CDR2 SMNVEV (reference sequence). After removal of 3 bases from V and 5 bases from J, the junction contained 4 bases not matched to a gene. The CDR3 is CASSFYRGGDTQYF. The DNA of the CDR3 is TGTGCCAGCAGTTTTTACCGGGGGGGAGATACGCAGTATTTT.

The rearrangement links TRBV6-1 to TRBJ2-3; 8 bases map to TRBD1. The CDR3 loop spans 13 amino acids. Trimming cost V 4 bases and J 9 bases; bases outside gene matches: 6. Germline V gene lookup returns CDR1 MNHNS and CDR2 SASEGT. This CDR3 reads CASSGTGSATQYF. CDR3 in DNA: TGTGCCAGCAGTGGGACAGGGTCCGCCACGCAGTATTTT.

The gene calls are TRBV11-2 and TRBJ2-2; the match to TRBD2 covers 11 bases. The germline V gene encodes CDR1 SGHAT and CDR2 FQNNGV. The CDR3 sequence is 17 residues long. Germline trimming cut 5 bases from V and 6 bases from J; bases unmatched to any gene: 11. Here the CDR3 DNA reads TGTGCCAGCAGCCGGAAATGGACTAGCGGGCCTCCCGGGGAGCTGTTTTTT. Encoded protein: CASSRKWTSGPPGELFF.

The chain joins TRBV4-1 to TRBJ1-5, with D tentatively TRBD1 (6 bases). From germline, CDR1 is MGHRA and CDR2 YSYEKL. V lost 0 bases and J lost 7, with 13 bases in between. This CDR3 has 15 residues. The CDR3 DNA is TGCGCCAGCAGCCAAGAGATTGCAGGGGTCCAGCCCCAGCATTTT. Protein: CASSQEIAGVQPQHF.

This sequence joins TRBV7-2 and TRBJ1-5; D uncertain. CDR3 size: 17 residues. Germline V gene sequence: CDR1 SGHTA, CDR2 FQGNSA. Trimming shortened V by 1 base and J by 0 bases, and 13 bases separated the two germline ends. The CDR3 sequence is CASSLDGRGYSNQPQHF. The CDR3 region has the DNA TGTGCCAGCAGCTTAGATGGTCGCGGGTATAGCAATCAGCCCCAGCATTTT.

This sequence joins TRBV2 and TRBJ2-5; 11 nucleotides line up with TRBD2. The ends lost 3 bases at V and 5 bases at J; junction bases unmatched: 8. This CDR3 has 16 residues. Per the germline V gene, CDR1 is SNHLY and CDR2 is FYNNEI. The CDR3 sequence: CASSERTSGLGETQYF. The CDR3 region has the DNA TGTGCCAGCAGTGAGAGGACTAGCGGGTTGGGGGAGACCCAGTACTTC.

J is TRBJ2-7 and V is TRBV11-2, with 9 positions matching TRBD1. This CDR3 is built from 17 residues. Germline CDR1 is SGHAT and CDR2 is FQNNGV. V was pared by 1 base and J by 6 bases, with 13 bases of the junction left unmatched. The DNA for the CDR3 is TGTGCCAGCAGCTTAGGTCTTGCGGGACAGGGTTTAAGCGAGCAGTACTTC. Its protein is CASSLGLAGQGLSEQYF.

The chain has TRBV6-5 and TRBJ1-3; D gene ambiguous. V was clipped by 3 bases and J by 0 bases, with 3 bases between them. From germline, CDR1 is MNHEY and CDR2 SVGAGI. The CDR3 spans 13 residues. CDR3 sequence reads: CASSYSSGNTIYF. The CDR3 region has the DNA TGTGCCAGCAGTTATAGCTCTGGAAACACCATATATTTT.

The CDR3 loop reads CASSQDIRLSPDTQYF. CDR3 coding DNA: TGCGCCAGCAGCCAAGATATAAGACTATCTCCAGATACGCAGTATTTT. This rearrangement joins TRBV4-3 to TRBJ2-3; perhaps TRBD2 as D (5 bases). Trimming removed 0 bases from V and 4 bases from J, with 14 bases in between. The germline CDR1 and CDR2 sequences are LGHNA and YSLEER. This CDR3 contains 16 residues.

The chain carries TRBV10-2 and TRBJ2-2; no reliable D call. Trimming left V 5 bases short and J 4 bases short, with 2 bases between. Germline V gene sequence: CDR1 WSHSY, CDR2 SAAADI. This CDR3 has 11 amino acids. CDR3: CASSLTGELFF. CDR3 nucleotides: TGCGCCAGCAGTCTCACCGGGGAGCTGTTTTTT.

The J gene is TRBJ2-7, the V gene TRBV30; D call uncertain. There are 13 residues in the CDR3. The V and J ends lost 1 base and 0 bases respectively, with 7 bases between them. Looked up from germline, CDR1 is GTSNPN and CDR2 is SVGIG (reference sequence). For the CDR3, the DNA is TGTGCCTGGAGTGCGTCTACCTCCTACGAGCAGTACTTC. Encoded protein: CAWSASTSYEQYF.

The chain recombines TRBV28 with TRBJ1-1; unclear D gene. This CDR3 spans 15 amino acids. In germline, CDR1 is MDHEN, CDR2 SYDVKM. With 5 bases removed from V and 4 bases from J, the gap between germline ends came to 17 bases. CDR3 sequence: CASSPYTLPGTEAFF. In nucleotides, the CDR3 is TGTGCCAGCAGTCCGTATACCCTGCCGGGCACTGAAGCTTTCTTT.

This clone was picked up one time. Written as DNA, the CDR3 is TGTGCCAGCAGCTCGGGAGACAGGGACAGTCAGCCCCAGCATTTT. It translates to CASSSGDRDSQPQHF. The V gene is TRBV7-2, the J gene TRBJ1-5, with TRBD1 matching over 7 bases. The V gene's germline CDR1 is SGHTA and CDR2 FQGNSA. Germline trimming cut 4 bases from V and 6 bases from J; bases unmatched to any gene: 9. The CDR3 runs to 15 residues.

The rearrangement uses TRBV20-1 and TRBJ2-1; maybe TRBD2 (6 bases). The CDR3 length is 11 residues. The ends were cut back, 3 bases at V and 10 bases at J, with 10 bases in the middle. The V gene's germline CDR1 is DFQATT and CDR2 SNEGSKA (reference sequence). The CDR3 loop is CSASEGREQFF. CDR3 DNA sequence: TGCAGTGCTAGTGAAGGGAGGGAGCAGTTCTTC.

Details on this clone: A read error may produce the germline difference seen at one junction end. Other DNA sequences from this sample encode an identical CDR3 as well. This CDR3 reads CASSWKAGSYEQYF. The CDR3 region has the DNA TGCGCCAGCAGCTGGAAGGCAGGCTCCTACGAGCAGTACTTC. This rearrangement joins TRBV7-2 to TRBJ2-7; D uncertain. Germline lookup yields CDR1 SGHTA and CDR2 FQGNSA. This CDR3 spans 14 amino acids.

V and J are TRBV4-1 and TRBJ1-4; 9 bases agree with TRBD1. Germline V gene lookup returns CDR1 MGHRA and CDR2 YSYEKL. The CDR3 contains 17 residues. The ends lost 2 bases at V and 5 bases at J; junction bases unmatched: 9. This chain's CDR3 is CASSQPGQGRHNEKLFF. The CDR3 region has the DNA TGCGCCAGCAGCCAACCCGGACAGGGGCGACACAATGAAAAACTGTTTTTT.

The V gene is TRBV6-5, the J gene TRBJ2-7, with TRBD1 matching over 8 bases. V lost 7 bases to trimming and J lost 2 bases; unmatched junction nucleotides: 1. This CDR3 has 12 amino acids. The germline V gene has CDR1 MNHEY and CDR2 SVGAGI. In DNA form, the CDR3 reads TGTGCCAGCATGACAGGGGCCTACGAGCAGTACTTC. Its translation: CASMTGAYEQYF.

The chain links TRBV19 to TRBJ2-7; 13 positions match TRBD2. The germline gives CDR1 LNHDA, CDR2 SQIVND (reference sequence). This CDR3 has 15 amino acids. The V gene end was trimmed by 1 base and the J gene end by 5 bases; junction bases not matched to a gene: 2. This chain's CDR3 is CASSIGLAGGDEQYF. CDR3 nucleotide sequence: TGTGCCAGTAGTATAGGACTAGCGGGAGGAGACGAGCAGTACTTC. The variable domain in full, with the rest retrieved from reference TRBV19 and TRBJ2-7, is DGGITQSPKYLFRKEGQNVTLSCEQNLNHDAMYWYRQDPGQGLRLIYYSQIVNDFQKGDIAEGYSVSREKKESFPLTVTSAQKNPTAFYLCASSIGLAGGDEQYFGPGTRLTVT.

This clone was seen just once. The chain carries TRBV29-1 and TRBJ1-4; unclear D gene. Germline loops: CDR1 SQVTM, CDR2 ANQGSEA. V dropped 6 bases and J dropped 8 bases, with 10 bases sitting between them. CDR3 length: 11 amino acids. The CDR3 sequence: CSVRPQEKLFF. CDR3 bases: TGCAGCGTCCGTCCACAGGAAAAACTGTTTTTT.

The CDR3: CASSWTSGKADEQFF. The CDR3 DNA is TGTGCCAGCAGTTGGACTAGCGGGAAGGCCGATGAGCAGTTCTTC. V usage is TRBV5-4 and J usage is TRBJ2-1, with TRBD2 matching over 12 bases. CDR1 is SGHNT and CDR2 is YYREEE in the germline V gene (reference sequence). CDR3 length equals 15 residues. V shed 5 bases and J 8 bases; nucleotides not matched to a gene: 8.

V usage is TRBV4-3 and J usage is TRBJ2-3, with 10 bases fitting TRBD2. CDR1 and CDR2 (germline): LGHNA, YSLEER. The CDR3 totals 15 residues. V gave up 1 base and J gave up 6 bases; unmatched junction bases: 4. The CDR3 bases are TGCGCCAGCAGCCAAGCTAGCGGGAGTTTTGATACGCAGTATTTT. It codes for CASSQASGSFDTQYF.